The 16 T cell receptor beta chains below come from one sample, sequenced in a study of blood T cell repertoires in COVID-19. Using immunoSEQ multiplex PCR, the repertoire was profiled, and TCRdb retains in-frame clones only, with some absent. Of about 140,000 clones in the sample, roughly 80% were seen once. The sequenced sample was peripheral blood. All receptors derive from a woman aged 50 to 60 with active or convalescent COVID-19.

This clone showed up just a few times. The chain couples TRBV5-1 to TRBJ1-1; D is ambiguous. Germline CDR1 reads SGHRS; CDR2 reads YFSETQ. V was pared by 1 base and J by 2 bases, with 12 bases between. This CDR3 contains 15 residues. In DNA, the CDR3 is TGCGCCAGCAGCTTGCGTGGAGGAGGAAACACTGAAGCTTTCTTT. Protein product: CASSLRGGGNTEAFF. The full variable domain, rest sourced from reference TRBV5-1 and TRBJ1-1, is KAGVTQTPRYLIKTRGQQVTLSCSPISGHRSVSWYQQTPGQGLQFLFEYFSETQRNKGNFPGRFSGRQFSNSRSEMNVSTLELGDSALYLCASSLRGGGNTEAFFGQGTRLTVV.

This chain's CDR3 is CASRWTGAGTNEKLFF. CDR3 nucleotides: TGTGCCAGCAGATGGACAGGGGCAGGGACTAATGAAAAACTGTTTTTT. The chain carries TRBV5-4 and TRBJ1-4; 9 bases fit TRBD1. With 5 bases clipped from V and 2 bases from J, the junction kept 7 bases outside the gene matches. The CDR3 length is 16 residues. The V gene's germline CDR1 is SGHNT and CDR2 YYREEE (reference sequence). Based on the CDR3 plus reference TRBV5-4 and TRBJ1-4, the full variable domain is ETGVTQSPTHLIKTRGQQVTLRCSSQSGHNTVSWYQQALGQGPQFIFQYYREEENGRGNFPPRFSGLQFPNYSSELNVNALELDDSALYLCASRWTGAGTNEKLFFGSGTQLSVL.

CDR3 in DNA: TGTGCCAGCAGCTTACTACCTGGTACGGAGACCCAGTACTTC. It codes for CASSLLPGTETQYF. This chain links TRBV7-2 with TRBJ2-5; D gene ambiguous. Germline V lookup: CDR1 SGHTA, CDR2 FQGNSA. V was shortened by 2 bases and J by 5 bases, with 12 bases between the two germline ends. The CDR3 totals 14 residues.

The chain couples TRBV7-2 to TRBJ2-7; TRBD1 matches 8 bases. Trimming at V came to 6 bases and at J to 2 bases, leaving 6 bases not matched to a gene. This CDR3 contains 14 residues. Germline V gene data show CDR1 as SGHTA and CDR2 as FQGNSA. In DNA form, the CDR3 reads TGTGCCAGCAGTATCGACAGGGGAACCTACGAGCAGTACTTC. This translates into CASSIDRGTYEQYF.

This rearrangement joins TRBV5-1 to TRBJ2-5, with a tentative D call TRBD2 (5 bases). Germline CDR1 and CDR2: SGHRS and YFSETQ. The CDR3 is 15 amino acids. Trimming took off 4 bases at V and 0 bases at J, with 13 bases between the two ends. CDR3 loop: CASSLRGLDQETQYF. The CDR3 region has the DNA TGCGCCAGCAGCCTCCGAGGACTGGACCAAGAGACCCAGTACTTC.

The rearrangement links TRBV9 to TRBJ2-7; 9 nucleotides line up with TRBD1. Losses at the gene ends were 0 bases for V and 2 bases for J; bases not matched to a gene: 12. This CDR3 comprises 18 residues. Looked up from germline, CDR1 is SGDLS and CDR2 is YYNGEE. CDR3: CASSVAPESGTGPYEQYF. CDR3 DNA: TGTGCCAGCAGCGTAGCCCCTGAGTCGGGGACAGGGCCCTACGAGCAGTACTTC.

V is TRBV7-2 and J is TRBJ2-1; 10 nucleotides match TRBD2. Germline V gene lookup returns CDR1 SGHTA and CDR2 FQGNSA. The CDR3 runs to 17 residues. V lost 5 bases to trimming and J lost 1 base; unmatched junction nucleotides: 8. This CDR3 reads CASSQGGLAASYNEQFF. CDR3 sequence (DNA): TGTGCCAGCAGCCAGGGCGGACTAGCGGCTTCCTACAATGAGCAGTTCTTC.

This clone was observed at least ten times. V is TRBV9 and J is TRBJ2-7; TRBD2 agrees at 12 bases. V lost 0 bases and J lost 6; bases outside the gene matches: 7. This CDR3 is built from 16 residues. In germline, CDR1 is SGDLS, CDR2 YYNGEE. The CDR3 reads CASSVAETSGRSEQYF. CDR3 nucleotide sequence: TGTGCCAGCAGCGTAGCCGAGACTAGCGGGAGATCCGAGCAGTACTTC.

This rearrangement joins TRBV9 to TRBJ2-7; 7 bases match TRBD2. The junction had 6 bases not matched to a gene; V was cut back by 0 bases and J by 3 bases. Looked up from germline, CDR1 is SGDLS and CDR2 is YYNGEE. The CDR3 loop spans 15 amino acids. The chain's CDR3 is CASSVAGGGYYEQYF. The DNA for the CDR3 is TGTGCCAGCAGCGTAGCGGGGGGTGGATACTACGAGCAGTACTTC.

The V gene is TRBV18, the J gene TRBJ2-1; 12 bases match TRBD2. The CDR3 spans 15 residues. Per the germline V gene, CDR1 is KGHSH and CDR2 is LQKENI. V gave up 5 bases and J gave up 9 bases; unmatched junction bases: 8. CDR3 in DNA: TGTGCCAGCTCATCGGGACTAGCGGGTTTGAGTGAGCAGTTCTTC. Translating it yields CASSSGLAGLSEQFF. The complete variable domain, with remaining parts taken from reference TRBV18 and TRBJ2-1, reads NAGVMQNPRHLVRRRGQEARLRCSPMKGHSHVYWYRQLPEEGLKFMVYLQKENIIDESGMPKERFSAEFPKEGPSILRIQQVVRGDSAAYFCASSSGLAGLSEQFFGPGTRLTVL.

The CDR3 sequence: CASSILDRTNYYGYTF. In nucleotides, the CDR3 is TGTGCCAGTAGTATACTGGACAGGACAAACTACTATGGCTACACCTTC. The rearrangement joins TRBV19 to TRBJ1-2; the match to TRBD1 covers 7 bases. V gave up 2 bases and J gave up 3 bases; unmatched junction bases: 9. The germline V gene encodes CDR1 LNHDA and CDR2 SQIVND (reference sequence). The CDR3 runs 16 residues.

V and J are TRBV27 and TRBJ2-7, with D possibly being TRBD1 (5 bases). Trimming shortened V by 5 bases and J by 4 bases, and 12 bases separated the two germline ends. CDR3 length: 13 residues. Germline CDR1 and CDR2: MNHEY and SMNVEV (reference sequence). CDR3 nucleotide sequence: TGTGCCAGCAGTCCGACAGAGAGATACGAGCAGTACTTC. It specifies CASSPTERYEQYF.

This chain links TRBV25-1 with TRBJ2-7, with 7 nucleotides matching TRBD1. Germline trimming cut 3 bases from V and 2 bases from J; bases unmatched to any gene: 7. CDR3 length: 15 residues. From germline, CDR1 is MGHDK and CDR2 SYGVNS. The CDR3, as DNA: TGTGCCAGCAGTGACTACCAGGACAGGCCCTACGAGCAGTACTTC. Its translation: CASSDYQDRPYEQYF.

The genes are TRBV6-2 or TRBV6-3 and TRBJ2-1, with TRBD2 matching 10 bases. CDR1 and CDR2 from the germline V gene are MNHEY and SVGEGT. This CDR3 contains 15 residues. Losses at the gene ends were 2 bases for V and 5 bases for J; bases not matched to a gene: 3. This chain's CDR3 is CASSYVGLANNEQFF. The CDR3 DNA is TGTGCCAGCAGTTACGTGGGACTAGCGAACAATGAGCAGTTCTTC.

This clone was detected many times. The V and J genes are TRBV28 and TRBJ1-2, with D unclear. Germline V lookup: CDR1 MDHEN, CDR2 SYDVKM. The V gene lost 6 bases and the J gene lost 7 bases, with 18 bases spanning the gap. This CDR3 has 14 amino acids. The CDR3 DNA reads TGTGCCAGCAGGTTTCTCAGCGCGTTGGCTGGCTACACCTTC. This encodes CASRFLSALAGYTF.

The chain uses TRBV5-1 and TRBJ2-5; 8 bases agree with TRBD2. This CDR3 is built from 17 residues. V lost 0 bases to trimming and J lost 0 bases; unmatched junction nucleotides: 7. CDR1 is SGHRS, CDR2 YFSETQ, per germline. This CDR3 reads CASSLENFSGDQETQYF. Written as DNA, the CDR3 is TGCGCCAGCAGCTTGGAGAATTTTAGCGGGGACCAAGAGACCCAGTACTTC.